A single sample gave rise to the 30 T cell receptor beta chains below, sequenced in a study of early T cells in non-severe SARS-CoV-2 infection. TCRdb re-called the 5' RACE reads through MiXCR, storing one row per CDR3 protein. The sample comprises some 71,000 distinct CDR3 sequences, about an eighth of which are singletons, and around 6.3% rests with the top ten. Sequenced input: whole blood. These receptors were taken from an adult who was a healthcare worker with PCR-confirmed SARS-CoV-2 infection or an uninfected control (not recorded which).

This clonotype showed up many times. This chain uses TRBV20-1 with TRBJ1-5; possibly TRBD1 for D (5 bases). The ends were cut back, 1 base at V and 3 bases at J, with 13 bases in the middle. There are 15 residues in the CDR3. Germline V CDR1 and CDR2: DFQATT, SNEGSKA (reference sequence). The CDR3 nucleotides read TGCAGTGCTAGAGTTGGGGCCTCATACAATCAGCCCCAGCATTTT. This encodes CSARVGASYNQPQHF.

This clonotype was counted at least ten times. The CDR3 nucleotides are TGCGGCCTTAGGAATAGATTGTACAATGAGCAGTTCTTC. Its protein product is CGLRNRLYNEQFF. The genes are TRBV20-1 and TRBJ2-1; D uncertain. The germline CDR1 and CDR2 sequences are DFQATT and SNEGSKA (reference sequence). The CDR3 spans 13 residues.

The chain links TRBV6-1 to TRBJ1-1, with 7 bases matching TRBD1. This CDR3 has 13 amino acids. With 2 bases clipped from V and 5 bases from J, the junction kept 2 bases outside the gene matches. Germline V CDR1 and CDR2: MNHNS, SASEGT. The CDR3 loop reads CASSEQGGTEAFF. The CDR3 DNA reads TGTGCCAGCAGTGAACAGGGGGGGACTGAAGCTTTCTTT.

V and J are TRBV20-1 and TRBJ2-3; 7 positions agree with TRBD1. The J segment lost 2 bases and the V segment lost 6 bases, leaving 8 bases of the junction unmatched. From germline, CDR1 is DFQATT and CDR2 SNEGSKA (reference sequence). This CDR3 contains 14 residues. The CDR3 is CSAIGQAHTDTQYF. The DNA for the CDR3 is TGCAGTGCCATTGGACAGGCTCACACAGATACGCAGTATTTT.

The chain links TRBV7-8 to TRBJ2-4; D not certain. CDR1 and CDR2 from the germline V gene are SGHVS and FQNEAQ. This CDR3 has 17 residues. V was trimmed by 5 bases and J by 0 bases, leaving 17 bases between them. In DNA form, the CDR3 reads TGTGCCAGCAGCCCAGACCCCTCGCCCCTAGCCAAAAACATTCAGTACTTC. This sequence encodes CASSPDPSPLAKNIQYF.

This clonotype showed up many times. The chain has TRBV19 and TRBJ2-3, with a weak D call TRBD1 (6 bases). Germline V gives CDR1 LNHDA, CDR2 SQIVND (reference sequence). The CDR3 length is 13 residues. Trimming left V 5 bases short and J 2 bases short, with 8 bases between. The CDR3 nucleotides read TGTGCCAGTAGTCAGGGGTTCACAGATACGCAGTATTTT. It encodes CASSQGFTDTQYF. Based on the CDR3 plus reference TRBV19 and TRBJ2-3, the full variable domain is DGGITQSPKYLFRKEGQNVTLSCEQNLNHDAMYWYRQDPGQGLRLIYYSQIVNDFQKGDIAEGYSVSREKKESFPLTVTSAQKNPTAFYLCASSQGFTDTQYFGPGTRLTVL.

This clonotype was recorded at least ten times. This chain uses TRBV5-8 with TRBJ1-4; D might be TRBD1 (6 bases). V dropped 4 bases and J dropped 15 bases, with 16 bases sitting between them. The CDR3 runs to 12 residues. The germline V gene has CDR1 SGHTS and CDR2 YDEGEE. The chain's CDR3 is CASSGKWGQLFF. CDR3 in DNA: TGTGCCAGCAGCGGAAAATGGGGACAATTGTTTTTT.

This clonotype was counted between two and nine times. V gene TRBV19 combines with J gene TRBJ1-1, with D tentatively TRBD1 (6 bases). With 3 bases removed from V and 0 bases from J, the gap between germline ends came to 17 bases. This CDR3 has 17 amino acids. The germline gives CDR1 LNHDA, CDR2 SQIVND (reference sequence). For the CDR3, the DNA is TGTGCCAGTAGTATTGGTTCAGGACAGCCCTTGAACACTGAAGCTTTCTTT. Translated: CASSIGSGQPLNTEAFF.

This sequence joins TRBV3-1 and TRBJ2-2, with 8 positions matching TRBD2. Trimming cost V 3 bases and J 4 bases; bases outside gene matches: 7. Germline V gene data show CDR1 as LGHDT and CDR2 as YNNKEL (reference sequence). The CDR3 spans 16 residues. The CDR3 spells CASSHESGSFTGELFF. CDR3 DNA sequence: TGTGCCAGCAGCCATGAAAGCGGGAGTTTCACCGGGGAGCTGTTTTTT.

This clonotype was picked up many times. The chain couples TRBV5-1 to TRBJ2-6; D gene ambiguous. The germline V gene has CDR1 SGHRS and CDR2 YFSETQ. The CDR3 has 14 residues. Trimming left V 2 bases short and J 2 bases short, with 5 bases between. This CDR3 reads CASSFVPGANVLTF. CDR3 DNA: TGCGCCAGCAGCTTCGTCCCTGGGGCCAACGTCCTGACTTTC.

The rearrangement joins TRBV5-1 to TRBJ1-1; TRBD1 might be the D (6 bases). Between the trimmed V and J ends, which lost 4 bases and 11 bases, there was a span of 15 bases. This CDR3 comprises 12 residues. Germline V gene data show CDR1 as SGHRS and CDR2 as YFSETQ. The CDR3 DNA sequence: TGCGCCAGCAGCCCGACGGGACATGGGGCTTTCTTT. It encodes CASSPTGHGAFF. Complete variable domain (other parts from reference TRBV5-1 and TRBJ1-1): KAGVTQTPRYLIKTRGQQVTLSCSPISGHRSVSWYQQTPGQGLQFLFEYFSETQRNKGNFPGRFSGRQFSNSRSEMNVSTLELGDSALYLCASSPTGHGAFFGQGTRLTVV.

The chain couples TRBV7-2 to TRBJ1-1, with D unresolved. CDR1 is SGHTA and CDR2 is FQGNSA in the germline V gene. The CDR3 spans 12 residues. V lost 5 bases to trimming and J lost 2 bases, with 6 bases between them. The CDR3 loop reads CASSKANTEAFF. DNA of the CDR3: TGTGCCAGCAGCAAGGCAAACACTGAAGCTTTCTTT.

This clonotype was seen repeatedly, ten times or more. This sequence joins TRBV6-4 and TRBJ1-5; no firm D call. The CDR3 is made up of 13 amino acids. Trimming removed 3 bases at V and 1 base at J, with 4 bases between. Germline V CDR1 and CDR2: MRHNA, SNTAGT. The CDR3 bases are TGTGCCAGCAGTGATGGAAGCAATCAGCCCCAGCATTTT. Protein sequence: CASSDGSNQPQHF.

At least ten counts were recorded for this clonotype. V gene TRBV18 combines with J gene TRBJ1-3; D ambiguous. Looked up from germline, CDR1 is KGHSH and CDR2 is LQKENI. The CDR3 has 14 residues. V dropped 1 base and J dropped 0 bases, with 4 bases sitting between them. The CDR3 reads CASSPQASGNTIYF. The CDR3 nucleotides are TGTGCCAGCTCACCACAGGCCTCTGGAAACACCATATATTTT.

The sample holds a few counts of this clonotype. This sequence joins TRBV3-1 and TRBJ2-3, with 7 bases that match TRBD2. After removal of 1 base from V and 0 bases from J, the junction contained 16 bases not matched to a gene. CDR1 and CDR2 from the germline V gene are LGHDT and YNNKEL (reference sequence). The CDR3 runs 20 residues. The DNA of the CDR3 is TGTGCCAGCAGCCAAGTGTTACGCAGGGCTAGCGGATCTAGCACAGATACGCAGTATTTT. It yields the protein CASSQVLRRASGSSTDTQYF.

This clonotype was detected ten times or more. The V gene is TRBV10-3, the J gene TRBJ2-4; TRBD1 is a possible D gene (6 bases). The CDR3 sequence is 14 residues long. Trimming pared 4 bases from V and 5 bases from J, leaving 12 bases between. Germline-derived CDR1 and CDR2 are ENHRY and SYGVKD. The CDR3 nucleotides read TGTGCCATCAGTGGTTTTGGACAGCAAAACATTCAGTACTTC. It encodes CAISGFGQQNIQYF.

This clonotype was detected only a few times. This sequence joins TRBV28 and TRBJ2-1, with D possibly called TRBD1 or TRBD2 (5 bases each). The germline V gene encodes CDR1 MDHEN and CDR2 SYDVKM. There are 21 residues in the CDR3. The ends were cut back, 3 bases at V and 5 bases at J, with 32 bases in the middle. The CDR3 sequence is CASSFPSVGYFKRSGHNEQFF. CDR3 sequence (DNA): TGTGCCAGCAGTTTCCCATCTGTTGGGTACTTTAAGCGGTCAGGGCACAATGAGCAGTTCTTC.

With regard to this clonotype: Since no conserved phenylalanine or tryptophan closes the CDR3, a read error is the likely cause. The V call is TRBV27, the J call TRBJ2-7, with 12 bases aligning to TRBD1. The ends lost 3 bases at V and 2 bases at J; junction bases unmatched: 5. The CDR3 has 16 amino acids. Germline V gene data show CDR1 as MNHEY and CDR2 as SMNVEV (reference sequence). CDR3 coding DNA: TGTGCCAGCAGTTTCGCCGGGACAGGGGGCACCTACGAGCAGTACTCC. Amino acids: CASSFAGTGGTYEQYS.

This chain uses TRBV7-3 with TRBJ1-2; 7 positions agree with TRBD1. The V gene's germline CDR1 is SGHTA and CDR2 FQGTGA. V lost 3 bases to trimming and J lost 2 bases; unmatched junction nucleotides: 3. This CDR3 comprises 14 residues. This chain's CDR3 is CASSLGQTNYGYTF. The CDR3 DNA is TGTGCCAGCAGCTTGGGACAGACCAACTATGGCTACACCTTC. The full variable domain, completed using reference TRBV7-3 and TRBJ1-2, is GAGVSQTPSNKVTEKGKYVELRCDPISGHTALYWYRQSLGQGPEFLIYFQGTGAADDSGLPNDRFFAVRPEGSVSTLKIQRTERGDSAVYLCASSLGQTNYGYTFGSGTRLTVV.

This clonotype has just a few counts. The chain carries TRBV7-8 and TRBJ2-1; D is possibly TRBD1 (6 bases). Germline V gene data show CDR1 as SGHVS and CDR2 as FQNEAQ. V shed 0 bases and J shed 5 bases, with 14 bases lying between them. The CDR3 spans 16 residues. CDR3 residues: CASSLAPQGVHNEQFF. DNA of the CDR3: TGTGCCAGCAGCTTAGCCCCACAGGGAGTCCACAATGAGCAGTTCTTC.

This chain links TRBV11-2 with TRBJ1-1; no definite D call. CDR3 length: 13 residues. Germline values: CDR1 SGHAT, CDR2 FQNNGV. V dropped 4 bases and J dropped 3 bases, with 9 bases sitting between them. The CDR3 loop is CASSYREDTEAFF. The CDR3 bases are TGTGCCAGCAGCTATCGAGAGGACACTGAAGCTTTCTTT.

This clonotype was observed a handful of times. The chain links TRBV11-2 to TRBJ2-3; 9 bases agree with TRBD1. CDR3 size: 16 residues. Germline CDR1 and CDR2: SGHAT and FQNNGV. V shed 1 base, J shed 2 bases, and the junction held 4 bases outside the gene matches. CDR3 amino acids: CASSLGGTGYTDTQYF. The CDR3 bases are TGTGCCAGCAGCTTAGGCGGGACAGGGTACACAGATACGCAGTATTTT. The variable domain in full, with the rest retrieved from reference TRBV11-2 and TRBJ2-3, is EAGVAQSPRYKIIEKRQSVAFWCNPISGHATLYWYQQILGQGPKLLIQFQNNGVVDDSQLPKDRFSAERLKGVDSTLKIQPAKLEDSAVYLCASSLGGTGYTDTQYFGPGTRLTVL.

This clonotype was observed at least ten times. J is TRBJ2-7 and V is TRBV6-1, with 7 positions matching TRBD1. Germline CDR1 reads MNHNS; CDR2 reads SASEGT. The CDR3 length is 13 residues. V was clipped by 5 bases and J by 3 bases; unmatched bases: 4. The CDR3 bases are TGTGCCAGCAGTCTACAGGGGTACTACGAGCAGTACTTC. Encoded protein: CASSLQGYYEQYF.

This clonotype was observed at least ten times. The chain employs TRBV7-6 and TRBJ2-1; no definite D call. Germline assignment: CDR1 SGHVS and CDR2 FNYEAQ. This CDR3 has 12 amino acids. V lost 1 base and J 10 bases, leaving 8 bases between the germline ends. The CDR3 nucleotides read TGTGCCAGCAGCTTAGAGGGCATCGAGCAGTTCTTC. It specifies CASSLEGIEQFF.

In this sample, this clonotype turned up many times. The chain combines TRBV7-2 with TRBJ2-1; D is tentatively TRBD1 or TRBD2 (7 bases each). V gave up 3 bases and J gave up 5 bases, with 17 bases separating them. The V gene's germline CDR1 is SGHTA and CDR2 FQGNSA. The CDR3 runs to 16 residues. CDR3: CASSLGRGPRNNEQFF. In DNA, the CDR3 is TGTGCCAGCAGCTTGGGGAGGGGGCCCCGGAACAATGAGCAGTTCTTC.

The V gene is TRBV3-1, the J gene TRBJ2-7; 8 bases match TRBD2. After removal of 1 base from V and 2 bases from J, the junction contained 4 bases not matched to a gene. The CDR3 covers 15 residues. In germline, CDR1 is LGHDT, CDR2 YNNKEL (reference sequence). The CDR3 bases are TGTGCCAGCAGCCAAGGAGCGGGAGCGACCTACGAGCAGTACTTC. Its translation is CASSQGAGATYEQYF.

The sample holds many counts of this clonotype. The rearrangement links TRBV24-1 to TRBJ1-2; no reliable D call. Per germline, CDR1 KGHDR and CDR2 SFDVKD. V lost 3 bases and J 2 bases, leaving 9 bases between the germline ends. This CDR3 region has 14 residues. The CDR3 DNA is TGTGCCACCAGTGATGGTAGGAGGAACTATGGCTACACCTTC. It specifies CATSDGRRNYGYTF.

With respect to this clonotype: A much larger clone sits a single nucleotide away, making a read error possible. In this CDR3 the conserved last residue, phenylalanine or tryptophan, is missing, so a read error is likely. The chain combines TRBV4-1 with TRBJ2-1; a possible D gene is TRBD2 (5 bases). Germline V gene sequence: CDR1 MGHRA, CDR2 YSYEKL. Trimming stripped 4 bases from V and 9 bases from J, with 13 bases between. The CDR3 covers 13 residues. CDR3 sequence reads: CASSRGVATEQFS. The CDR3 DNA reads as TGCGCCAGCAGCCGGGGAGTAGCCACTGAGCAGTTCTCC.

With respect to this clonotype: This may come from a read error, since a much larger clone is one base off. The chain employs TRBV10-3 and TRBJ2-3; weak D call: TRBD1 (5 bases). Germline V CDR1 and CDR2: ENHRY, SYGVKD. CDR3 length: 13 amino acids. The CDR3 is CAISEVQGNTQNF. In nucleotides, the CDR3 is TGTGCCATCAGTGAGGTTCAGGGAAATACGCAGAATTTT.

This clonotype was counted many times. This chain uses TRBV7-2 with TRBJ2-1, with D hard to call. CDR1 and CDR2 from the germline V gene are SGHTA and FQGNSA. The germline V and J ends were trimmed by 7 bases and 5 bases, with 24 bases remaining between them. The CDR3 spans 17 residues. DNA for the CDR3: TGTGCCAGCAACTTTCCCACCGTTGGTCCTTACGACAATGAGCAGTTCTTC. It is translated as CASNFPTVGPYDNEQFF.